These 11 T cell receptor beta chains share one sample of origin, sequenced in a study of T cells in Graves' hyperthyroidism and ophthalmopathy. Amplification targeted TCR beta CDR3 regions from RNA transcripts. The HTBI set primed first-round TCR CDR3 RT-PCR. TCRdb re-called the multiplex PCR reads through MiXCR, storing one row per CDR3 protein. The top ten clones hold over 3.5% of a sample with 600,000 or so distinct CDR3 sequences, 15% to 20% of them seen once. The sequenced sample was blood. The receptors stem from a woman aged 25 to 39 with Graves' hyperthyroidism.

There are many counts of this clonotype. The chain recombines TRBV20-1 with TRBJ2-1; TRBD2 aligns across 10 bases. The ends lost 3 bases at V and 1 base at J; junction bases unmatched: 12. This CDR3 contains 18 residues. Germline lookup yields CDR1 DFQATT and CDR2 SNEGSKA (reference sequence). The CDR3 reads CSASPPLAGAVSYNEQFF. In DNA form, the CDR3 reads TGCAGTGCTAGTCCCCCTCTAGCGGGAGCCGTATCCTACAATGAGCAGTTCTTC.

This clonotype was counted many times. J is TRBJ1-3 and V is TRBV28; D possibly corresponds to TRBD1 (6 bases). CDR3 length: 16 amino acids. Germline V gives CDR1 MDHEN, CDR2 SYDVKM. Trimming took off 2 bases at V and 3 bases at J, with 14 bases between the two ends. CDR3 sequence (DNA): TGTGCCAGCAGTTTACTGCAGGGGTTAGTTGGAAACACCATATATTTT. This encodes CASSLLQGLVGNTIYF. Looking up the rest from reference TRBV28 and TRBJ1-3 gives the full variable domain: DVKVTQSSRYLVKRTGEKVFLECVQDMDHENMFWYRQDPGLGLRLIYFSYDVKMKEKGDIPEGYSVSREKKERFSLILESASTNQTSMYLCASSLLQGLVGNTIYFGEGSWLTVV.

This clonotype occurred many times. The chain is built from TRBV29-1 and TRBJ1-1; D remains unclear. CDR3 length equals 11 residues. Trimming shortened V by 7 bases and J by 8 bases, and 14 bases separated the two germline ends. From germline, CDR1 is SQVTM and CDR2 ANQGSEA. The CDR3 here is CSARLGVEAFF. As DNA, the CDR3 is TGCAGCGCCAGACTCGGGGTCGAAGCTTTCTTT.

This sequence joins TRBV30 and TRBJ1-5, with a weak D call TRBD1 (6 bases). The germline V and J ends were trimmed by 3 bases and 3 bases, with 15 bases remaining between them. The CDR3 contains 15 residues. Germline CDR1 is GTSNPN and CDR2 is SVGIG (reference sequence). CDR3 residues: CAWRTGPGHNQPQHF. In DNA form, the CDR3 reads TGTGCCTGGAGGACCGGTCCGGGACACAATCAGCCCCAGCATTTT.

In this sample, this clonotype turned up many times. The gene calls are TRBV6-2 or TRBV6-3 and TRBJ1-2; D call uncertain. The V gene lost 7 bases and the J gene lost 5 bases, with 11 bases spanning the gap. The CDR3 runs 12 residues. Per the germline V gene, CDR1 is MNHEY and CDR2 is SVGEGT. In nucleotides, the CDR3 is TGTGCCAGCACCACAAGGTCATATGGCTACACCTTC. It codes for CASTTRSYGYTF.

This clonotype was seen only a few times. The chain employs TRBV5-5 and TRBJ2-7; D is uncertain. The germline V gene encodes CDR1 SGHKS and CDR2 YYEKEE (reference sequence). This CDR3 has 15 amino acids. With 1 base removed from V and 2 bases from J, the gap between germline ends came to 13 bases. CDR3 sequence: CASSLLVGITYEQYF. The CDR3 region has the DNA TGTGCCAGCAGCTTGCTGGTGGGAATAACCTACGAGCAGTACTTC.

The chain employs TRBV12-5 and TRBJ2-1; 9 bases fit TRBD2. The CDR3 has 14 residues. The germline CDR1 and CDR2 sequences are LGHNT and FRNRAP. Trimming cost V 6 bases and J 7 bases; bases outside gene matches: 7. CDR3 coding DNA: TGTGCTAGTGGCGCGGGAGGGAAAGTGAATGAGCAGTTCTTC. Its protein product is CASGAGGKVNEQFF.

This clonotype was counted ten times or more. V is TRBV28 and J is TRBJ1-2; TRBD1 matches 8 bases. Trimming removed 10 bases from V and 6 bases from J; junction bases left unmatched: 4. Germline V gene lookup returns CDR1 MDHEN and CDR2 SYDVKM. The CDR3 is 11 amino acids. CDR3 protein: CAIMTGDGYTF. Here the CDR3 DNA reads TGTGCCATCATGACAGGGGATGGCTACACCTTC.

This clonotype was observed at least ten times. The rearrangement links TRBV11-2 to TRBJ2-1, with 10 bases aligning to TRBD1. This CDR3 has 16 residues. Germline CDR1 SGHAT, CDR2 FQNNGV. Trimming at V came to 5 bases and at J to 2 bases, leaving 6 bases not matched to a gene. CDR3: CASSKGGTGAYNEQFF. DNA for the CDR3: TGTGCCAGCAGCAAAGGCGGGACAGGGGCCTACAATGAGCAGTTCTTC.

In this sample, this clonotype turned up once. The chain joins TRBV5-5 to TRBJ2-1; D may be TRBD2 (5 bases). Germline CDR1 reads SGHKS; CDR2 reads YYEKEE (reference sequence). V was clipped by 9 bases and J by 8 bases, with 18 bases between them. The CDR3 is made up of 13 amino acids. Written as DNA, the CDR3 is TGTGCCAACCTGCCCCCGGGATTGGATGAGCAGTTCTTC. Amino acid sequence: CANLPPGLDEQFF.

This clonotype has ten or more counts. This chain joins TRBV11-2 and TRBJ2-3; TRBD2 aligns across 7 bases. This CDR3 has 17 residues. The V and J ends lost 4 bases and 3 bases, in that order; junction bases with no gene match: 13. Germline V gives CDR1 SGHAT, CDR2 FQNNGV. The CDR3 loop is CASSSVTRETGTDTQYF. The CDR3 bases are TGTGCCAGCAGCTCCGTCACGCGGGAGACGGGTACAGATACGCAGTATTTT.